The rows below give T cell receptor beta chains drawn from one sample of a study of T cells in Graves' hyperthyroidism and ophthalmopathy. One entry per CDR3 protein, called by TCRdb with MiXCR from the multiplex PCR reads. The table records 650,000 to 700,000 distinct CDR3 sequences, roughly 17% of them present only once. What was sequenced was blood. The receptors derive from a man aged 45-65 years with Graves' hyperthyroidism. Each CDR3 is given without its conserved first and last residue.

v_call: TRBV11-2; j_call: TRBJ2-7; cdr3_aa: ASSFGSGPYEQY
v_call: TRBV5-1; j_call: TRBJ2-1; cdr3_aa: ASSLGVGLAGRHNEQF
v_call: TRBV20-1; j_call: TRBJ2-7; cdr3_aa: SATRAYEQY
v_call: TRBV7-9; j_call: TRBJ2-3; cdr3_aa: ASSLTLAYFADTQY
v_call: TRBV14; j_call: TRBJ1-6; cdr3_aa: ASSQEKAGRNSPLH
v_call: TRBV15; j_call: TRBJ1-1; cdr3_aa: ATSEPGRRNTEAF
v_call: TRBV20-1; j_call: TRBJ2-7; cdr3_aa: SPYQPMWERNYEQY
v_call: TRBV18; j_call: TRBJ1-1; cdr3_aa: ASSPGVVELSEAF
v_call: TRBV15; j_call: TRBJ1-2; cdr3_aa: ATSRDLPANYGYT
v_call: TRBV19; j_call: TRBJ1-6; cdr3_aa: ASSIVARGLHSPLH
v_call: TRBV10-3; j_call: TRBJ2-1; cdr3_aa: AIRDGTSWGNEQF
v_call: TRBV3-1; j_call: TRBJ2-5; cdr3_aa: ASSQGLTSGVQETQY
v_call: TRBV2; j_call: TRBJ2-5; cdr3_aa: ASSEAKATGQETQY
v_call: TRBV30; j_call: TRBJ1-1; cdr3_aa: AWRVHLMNTEAF
v_call: TRBV6-1; j_call: TRBJ2-5; cdr3_aa: ASTLHQGSQETQY
v_call: TRBV6-2/TRBV6-3; j_call: TRBJ2-7; cdr3_aa: ASRIDGPYEQY
v_call: TRBV24-1; j_call: TRBJ2-1; cdr3_aa: ATSGDGTTNEQF
v_call: TRBV7-2; j_call: TRBJ2-7; cdr3_aa: ASSLAPTVFYEQY
v_call: TRBV24-1; j_call: TRBJ2-7; cdr3_aa: ATSVRLAGNSYEQY
v_call: TRBV19; j_call: TRBJ2-5; cdr3_aa: ASSLRWTDRIRQETQY
v_call: TRBV20-1; j_call: TRBJ1-6; cdr3_aa: SARDSRRPGGITLH